A selection of T cell receptor beta chains follows, all from one sample in a study of T cell responses to AZD1222 COVID-19 vaccine. Clones were read by immunoSEQ multiplex PCR, and TCRdb kept only the in-frame ones, dropping some. There are around 130,000 clones in the sample; 91% occur only once, and 2.8% lies in the top ten. This material consisted of peripheral blood, taken on day 0 of AZD1222 vaccination. The receptors here all came from an adult in good health. Both conserved end residues are part of each CDR3. The D gene is left open where the match is weak. Size values are once, few and many counts, or a class for expanded clones, and some rows have none.

D gene,V gene,J gene,clone size,CDR3 protein,CDR3 DNA
.,TRBV10-3,TRBJ1-4,.,CAISEGATNEKLFF,TGTGCCATCAGTGAGGGTGCAACTAATGAAAAACTGTTTTTT
.,TRBV13,TRBJ2-1,.,CASSSEEGGRYNEQFF,TGTGCCAGCAGTTCCGAGGAGGGCGGGCGGTACAATGAGCAGTTCTTC
.,TRBV6-5,TRBJ1-1,once,CASSYSVRARTEAFF,TGTGCCAGCAGTTACTCGGTCCGGGCTCGGACTGAAGCTTTCTTT
.,TRBV20-1,TRBJ2-1,once,CSVRGGYEQFF,TGCAGTGTCAGGGGGGGGTATGAGCAGTTCTTC
TRBD1,TRBV19,TRBJ1-1,.,CASSLQGRGDTEAFF,TGTGCCAGTAGTCTACAGGGGAGAGGGGACACTGAAGCTTTCTTT
.,TRBV30,TRBJ1-4,.,CAWIPPAGGTTNEKLFF,TGTGCCTGGATTCCTCCGGCGGGGGGGACAACTAATGAAAAACTGTTTTTT
.,TRBV4-3,TRBJ1-4,.,CASSQDWPGNEKLFF,TGCGCCAGCAGCCAAGATTGGCCAGGGAATGAAAAACTGTTTTTT
TRBD2,TRBV7-2,TRBJ2-1,.,CASSRSGSGNNEQFF,TGTGCCAGCAGCCGTAGCGGGAGCGGTAACAATGAGCAGTTCTTC
.,TRBV5-1,TRBJ2-3,.,CASSLARGRRGDTQYF,TGCGCCAGCAGCTTGGCCAGGGGCAGGCGGGGAGATACGCAGTATTTT
.,TRBV4-1,TRBJ2-4,.,CASSQDQLRNIQYF,TGCGCCAGCAGCCAAGATCAGTTAAGGAACATTCAGTACTTC
.,TRBV2,TRBJ1-1,.,CASSYREGTEAFF,TGTGCCAGCAGCTACAGGGAAGGCACTGAAGCTTTCTTT
.,TRBV6-1,TRBJ2-2,.,CASSERTGWGGELFF,TGTGCCAGCAGTGAGCGGACCGGATGGGGCGGGGAGCTGTTTTTT
.,TRBV5-4,TRBJ1-1,.,CASSLFRGNTEAFF,TGTGCCAGCAGCTTGTTCCGGGGGAACACTGAAGCTTTCTTT
.,TRBV11-2,TRBJ2-7,.,CASSPLSGTHYEQYF,TGTGCCAGCAGCCCACTCTCCGGGACTCACTACGAGCAGTACTTC
.,TRBV12-3/TRBV12-4,TRBJ1-5,.,CASSSSGKQPQHF,TGTGCCAGCAGTTCGTCGGGGAAACAGCCCCAGCATTTT
.,TRBV7-2,TRBJ1-2,.,CASSLVVGGYGYTF,TGTGCCAGCAGCTTAGTGGTGGGGGGCTATGGCTACACCTTC
.,TRBV6-2/TRBV6-3,TRBJ2-1,.,CASSTKRGKGYNEQFF,TGTGCCAGCAGCACCAAGAGGGGTAAAGGCTACAATGAGCAGTTCTTC
TRBD2,TRBV4-3,TRBJ2-1,.,CASSPQGLAGDEIGYNEQFF,TGCGCCAGCAGCCCGCAGGGACTAGCGGGAGACGAAATAGGCTACAATGAGCAGTTCTTC
TRBD2,TRBV7-8,TRBJ2-5,.,CASSLETGSGVETQYF,TGTGCCAGCAGCTTAGAAACCGGGAGCGGGGTAGAGACCCAGTACTTC
TRBD1,TRBV19,TRBJ2-7,.,CASPRRQGVYEQYF,TGTGCCAGTCCACGGAGGCAGGGGGTTTACGAGCAGTACTTC
.,TRBV29-1,TRBJ1-3,.,CSVRLGNTIYF,TGCAGCGTTCGGCTGGGAAACACCATATATTTT
TRBD2,TRBV5-1,TRBJ2-6,.,CASRPGRANSGANVLTF,TGCGCCAGCAGGCCTGGGAGGGCGAACTCTGGGGCCAACGTCCTGACTTTC
.,TRBV18,TRBJ1-1,.,CASSTTLWTGNTEAFF,TGTGCCAGCTCAACTACGCTTTGGACGGGGAACACTGAAGCTTTCTTT
TRBD1,TRBV5-6,TRBJ2-5,.,CASSKTGGETQYF,TGTGCCAGCAGCAAGACAGGGGGAGAGACCCAGTACTTC
.,TRBV14,TRBJ2-6,once,CASSHPFFGANVLTF,TGTGCCAGCAGCCACCCATTTTTCGGGGCCAACGTCCTGACTTTC
TRBD1,TRBV5-1,TRBJ1-4,.,CASSLEGQGDEKLFF,TGCGCCAGCAGCTTGGAGGGACAGGGCGATGAAAAACTGTTTTTT
TRBD1,TRBV29-1,TRBJ1-2,once,CSVAGTGAATGGYTF,TGCAGCGTCGCCGGGACAGGGGCTGCCACTGGGGGCTACACCTTC
.,TRBV10-3,TRBJ1-4,.,CAIGLATNEKLFF,TGTGCCATCGGCCTTGCAACTAATGAAAAACTGTTTTTT
.,TRBV9,TRBJ2-1,.,CASSLGGISYNEQFF,TGTGCCAGCAGCCTAGGGGGAATATCCTACAATGAGCAGTTCTTC
.,TRBV7-2,TRBJ2-5,once,CASSKWETQYF,TGTGCCAGCAGCAAGTGGGAGACCCAGTACTTC
.,TRBV6-6,TRBJ2-2,.,CASSYGGNGELFF,TGTGCCAGCAGTTACGGGGGGAACGGGGAGCTGTTTTTT
TRBD2,TRBV7-9,TRBJ2-1,once,CASSFPTSGSSTNEQFF,TGTGCCAGCAGCTTCCCTACTAGCGGGTCATCTACCAATGAGCAGTTCTTC
.,TRBV5-6,TRBJ2-7,once,CASSPGFSYEQYF,TGTGCCAGCAGCCCCGGGTTCTCCTACGAGCAGTACTTC
.,TRBV7-2,TRBJ2-7,.,CASSLGRYYEQYF,TGTGCCAGCAGCTTAGGGCGGTACTACGAGCAGTACTTC
.,TRBV7-9,TRBJ2-1,once,CASSLLAQGIGHEQFF,TGTGCCAGCAGCCTTCTGGCCCAGGGGATCGGTCATGAGCAGTTCTTC
.,TRBV6-5,TRBJ1-1,once,CASSYSAGRMNTEAFF,TGTGCCAGCAGTTACTCCGCCGGACGTATGAACACTGAAGCTTTCTTT
.,TRBV11-3,TRBJ2-3,once,CASSLGTQGSSTDTQYF,TGTGCCAGCAGCTTAGGAACGCAGGGAAGCAGCACAGATACGCAGTATTTT
TRBD1,TRBV5-1,TRBJ2-1,.,CASSSNPLGTGANEQFF,TGCGCCAGCAGCTCAAATCCCCTGGGGACAGGGGCTAATGAGCAGTTCTTC
.,TRBV9,TRBJ2-7,.,CASSVGQADSYEQYF,TGTGCCAGCAGCGTAGGCCAGGCGGACTCCTACGAGCAGTACTTC